What follows is one T cell receptor (beta chain) and its context. Specified time point: pretreatment peripheral blood. Per the germline V gene, CDR1 is MGHRA and CDR2 is YSYEKL. The CDR3 runs 15 residues. V dropped 3 bases and J dropped 3; count of bases not matched to a gene: 7. PCRs were each spiked with synthetic TCR analog templates. TCRdb's copy holds only in-frame clones and misses some; the assay was immunoSEQ multiplex PCR. The sample has tens of thousands of clones; around 75% are singletons. This entry is derived from a study of PD-L1 blockade in urothelial cancer. Study at large: Males with bladder-origin urothelial cancer made up about 90% of the roughly 29 patients. Samples came from 3 weeks, at the second dose, and 6 weeks into treatment.

The chain combines TRBV4-1 with TRBJ1-2; 7 positions agree with TRBD1. Sequences were derived from PBMCs, sampled around atezolizumab (anti-PD-L1) treatment. This receptor was identified in a man aged 65 to 79 with urothelial cancer. This CDR3 reads CASSQTTGPYYGYTF. CDR3 DNA sequence: TGCGCCAGCAGCCAGACGACAGGGCCGTACTATGGCTACACCTTC.